This T cell receptor beta chain was recorded in a study of cytomegalovirus exposure and HLA in healthy donors. Findings and caveats of the study: Some V segments, including TRBV6-2 and TRBV6-3, were excluded as indistinguishable. Most TCR sequences proved rare, with some public TCRs found in many donors. Later analysis identified 16,951 TCR beta sequences associated with HLA alleles, using a false discovery rate threshold of 0.05.

Vbeta (60) and Jbeta (13) primers were used in the PCR. Repertoires were generated with immunoSEQ multiplex PCR, while TCRdb's copy carries only in-frame clones and drops some. In the table there are around 200,000 clones, around 80% of which are singletons. CDR3 length: 13 residues. Trimming removed 6 bases from V and 5 bases from J; junction bases left unmatched: 5. Germline V lookup: CDR1 MNHNY, CDR2 SVGAGI (reference sequence). There are a few counts of this clone. Its antigen is as yet unknown. Sequenced sample: PBMCs. This chain uses TRBV6-6 with TRBJ1-2; TRBD1 matches at 8 bases. The receptor was isolated from a woman in her twenties or thirties in good health and CMV-seropositive. The CDR3 loop is CASRLDRGYGYTF. CDR3 in DNA: TGTGCCAGCAGATTAGACAGGGGATATGGCTACACCTTC.